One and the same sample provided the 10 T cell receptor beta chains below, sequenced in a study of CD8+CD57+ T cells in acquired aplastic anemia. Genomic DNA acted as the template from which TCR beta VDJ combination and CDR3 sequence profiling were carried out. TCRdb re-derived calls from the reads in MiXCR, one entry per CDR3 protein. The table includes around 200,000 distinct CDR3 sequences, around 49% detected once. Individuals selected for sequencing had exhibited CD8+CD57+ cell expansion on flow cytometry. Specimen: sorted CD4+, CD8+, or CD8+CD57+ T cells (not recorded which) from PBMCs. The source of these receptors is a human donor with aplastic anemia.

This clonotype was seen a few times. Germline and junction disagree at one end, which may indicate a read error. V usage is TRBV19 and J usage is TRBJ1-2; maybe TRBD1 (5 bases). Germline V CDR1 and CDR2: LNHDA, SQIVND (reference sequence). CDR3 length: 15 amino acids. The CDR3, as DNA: TGTGCCAGTAGTATAACGGCCGCCAGGGACTATGACTACACCTTC. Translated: CASSITAARDYDYTF.

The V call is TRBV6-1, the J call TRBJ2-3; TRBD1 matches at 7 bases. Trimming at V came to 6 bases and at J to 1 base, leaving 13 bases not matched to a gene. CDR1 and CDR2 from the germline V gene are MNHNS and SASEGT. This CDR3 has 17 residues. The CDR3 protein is CASRGDRGDRGTDTQYF. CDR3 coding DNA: TGTGCCAGCAGAGGTGATCGAGGAGACAGGGGCACAGATACGCAGTATTTT.

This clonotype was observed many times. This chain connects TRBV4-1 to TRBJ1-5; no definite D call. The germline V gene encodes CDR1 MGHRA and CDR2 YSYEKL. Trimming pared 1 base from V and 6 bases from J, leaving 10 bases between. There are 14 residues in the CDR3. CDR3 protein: CASSQGRETQPQHF. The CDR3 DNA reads TGCGCCAGCAGCCAAGGGAGGGAAACTCAGCCCCAGCATTTT.

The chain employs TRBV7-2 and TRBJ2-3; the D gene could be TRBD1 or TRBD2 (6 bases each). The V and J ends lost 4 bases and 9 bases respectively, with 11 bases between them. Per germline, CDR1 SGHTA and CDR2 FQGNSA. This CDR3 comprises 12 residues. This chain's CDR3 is CASSSLGGTQYF. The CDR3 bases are TGTGCCAGCAGCTCCCTAGGGGGGACGCAGTATTTT.

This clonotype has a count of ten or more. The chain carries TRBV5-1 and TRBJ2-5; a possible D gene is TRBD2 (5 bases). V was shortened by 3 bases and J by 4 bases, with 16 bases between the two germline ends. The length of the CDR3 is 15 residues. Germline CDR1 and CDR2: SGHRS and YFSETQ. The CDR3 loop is CASSSRDPDIETQYF. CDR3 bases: TGCGCCAGCAGCTCCCGGGATCCGGATATAGAGACCCAGTACTTC.

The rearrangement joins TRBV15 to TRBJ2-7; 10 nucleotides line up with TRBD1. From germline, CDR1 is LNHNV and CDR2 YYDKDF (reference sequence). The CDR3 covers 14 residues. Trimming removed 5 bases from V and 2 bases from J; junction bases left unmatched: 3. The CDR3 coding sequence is TGTGCCACCAGCCTGGACAGGGGGACCTACGAGCAGTACTTC. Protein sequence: CATSLDRGTYEQYF.

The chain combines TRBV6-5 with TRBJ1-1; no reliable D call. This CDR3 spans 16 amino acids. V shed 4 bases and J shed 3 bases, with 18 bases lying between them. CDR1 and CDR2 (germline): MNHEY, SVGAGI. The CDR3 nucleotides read TGTGCCAGCAGTTCCCGCGAAGGGTCCCGGGACACTGAAGCTTTCTTT. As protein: CASSSREGSRDTEAFF.

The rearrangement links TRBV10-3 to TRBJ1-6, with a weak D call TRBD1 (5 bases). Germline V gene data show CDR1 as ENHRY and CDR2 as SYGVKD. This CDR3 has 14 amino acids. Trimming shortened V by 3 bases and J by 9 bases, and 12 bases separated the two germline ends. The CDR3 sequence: CAISDVRGGSPLHF. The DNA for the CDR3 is TGTGCCATCAGTGATGTAAGGGGTGGTTCACCCCTCCACTTT.

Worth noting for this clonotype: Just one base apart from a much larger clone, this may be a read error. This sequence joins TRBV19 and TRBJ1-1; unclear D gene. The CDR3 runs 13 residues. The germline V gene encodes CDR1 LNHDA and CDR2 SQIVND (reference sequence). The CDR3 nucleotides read TGTGCCAGCAGCTTTGGAGTGAACACTGAAGCTTCCTTT. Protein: CASSFGVNTEASF. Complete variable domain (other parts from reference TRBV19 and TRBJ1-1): DGGITQSPKYLFRKEGQNVTLSCEQNLNHDAMYWYRQDPGQGLRLIYYSQIVNDFQKGDIAEGYSVSREKKESFPLTVTSAQKNPTAFYLCASSFGVNTEASFGQGTRLTVV.

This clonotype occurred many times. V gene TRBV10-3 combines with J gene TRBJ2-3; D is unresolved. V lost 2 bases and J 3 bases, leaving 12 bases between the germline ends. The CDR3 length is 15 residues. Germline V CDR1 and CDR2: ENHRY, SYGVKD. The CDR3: CAISERSTSTDTQYF. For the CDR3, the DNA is TGTGCCATCAGTGAGAGATCTACGTCTACAGATACGCAGTATTTT.